Listed below are T cell receptor beta chains from one sample, sequenced in a study of CD8+CD57+ T cells in acquired aplastic anemia. TCRdb independently ran MiXCR on the reads; one entry per CDR3 protein. The sample lists about 160,000 distinct CDR3 sequences, 35% to 55% occurring once. What was sequenced was sorted CD4+, CD8+, or CD8+CD57+ T cells (not recorded which) from PBMCs. The receptors originated from a human donor in good health. Each CDR3 is given with its conserved first and last residue. The order of the fields is V gene, clone size, J gene, D gene, CDR3 protein, CDR3 DNA. The D gene is left open where the match is weak. Rows give clone size only sometimes, using once, few, many, or a class for an expanded clone.

v_gene: TRBV15; abundance: NA; j_gene: TRBJ2-7; d_gene: NA; CDR3aa: CATSRDILVYEQYF; CDR3nt: TGTGCCACCAGCAGAGATATATTAGTTTACGAGCAGTACTTC
v_gene: TRBV14; abundance: many; j_gene: TRBJ2-2; d_gene: TRBD1; CDR3aa: CASSQGNRGRNTGELFF; CDR3nt: TGTGCCAGCAGCCAAGGGAACAGGGGGAGGAACACCGGGGAGCTGTTTTTT
v_gene: TRBV14; abundance: NA; j_gene: TRBJ2-2; d_gene: TRBD1; CDR3aa: CASSQVDRRLGELFF; CDR3nt: TGTGCCAGCAGCCAGGTGGACAGGCGACTCGGGGAGCTGTTTTTT
v_gene: TRBV5-1; abundance: many; j_gene: TRBJ1-2; d_gene: NA; CDR3aa: CASSLPSDYGYTF; CDR3nt: TGCGCCAGCAGCTTGCCAAGCGACTATGGCTACACCTTC
v_gene: TRBV20-1; abundance: many; j_gene: TRBJ1-1; d_gene: NA; CDR3aa: CSAGPGRHAEAFF; CDR3nt: TGCAGTGCTGGGCCGGGACGTCACGCTGAAGCTTTCTTT
v_gene: TRBV7-2; abundance: many; j_gene: TRBJ1-2; d_gene: NA; CDR3aa: CASSFTTNYGYTF; CDR3nt: TGTGCCAGCAGTTTTACAACTAACTATGGCTACACCTTC
v_gene: TRBV7-2; abundance: many; j_gene: TRBJ2-4; d_gene: NA; CDR3aa: CASSLGGVAVAKNIQYF; CDR3nt: TGTGCCAGCAGCTTAGGCGGGGTGGCGGTAGCCAAAAACATTCAGTACTTC
v_gene: TRBV14; abundance: many; j_gene: TRBJ1-2; d_gene: NA; CDR3aa: CASSQDAGVNYGYTF; CDR3nt: TGTGCCAGCAGCCAAGATGCAGGGGTTAACTATGGCTACACCTTC
v_gene: TRBV7-9; abundance: once; j_gene: TRBJ2-7; d_gene: TRBD2; CDR3aa: CASSFAGTSGYEQYF; CDR3nt: TGTGCCAGCAGCTTTGCCGGGACTAGCGGCTACGAGCAGTACTTC
v_gene: TRBV20-1; abundance: many; j_gene: TRBJ1-3; d_gene: NA; CDR3aa: CSAVDVNTPHTIYF; CDR3nt: TGCAGTGCTGTAGATGTAAATACGCCACACACCATATATTTT